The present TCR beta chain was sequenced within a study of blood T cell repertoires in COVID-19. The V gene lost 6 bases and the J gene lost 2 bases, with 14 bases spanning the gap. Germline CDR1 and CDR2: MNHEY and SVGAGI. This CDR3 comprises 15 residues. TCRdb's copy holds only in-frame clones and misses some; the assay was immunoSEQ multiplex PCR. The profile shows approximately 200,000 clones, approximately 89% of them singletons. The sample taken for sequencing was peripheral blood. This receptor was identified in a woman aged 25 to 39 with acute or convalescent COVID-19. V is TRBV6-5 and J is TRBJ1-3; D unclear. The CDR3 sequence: CASRQSLAAGNTIYF. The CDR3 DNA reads TGTGCCAGCAGACAATCCCTTGCCGCTGGAAACACCATATATTTT.